A selection of T cell receptor beta chains follows, all from one sample in a study of TIL therapy for anti-PD-1-resistant metastatic lung cancer. Data came from immunoSEQ multiplex PCR; TCRdb stores just in-frame clones and leaves some out. The data contain 35,000 to 55,000 clones, approximately 79% of them seen just once; the ten biggest clones take up about 14%. Source: blood, taken at baseline. The receptors shown here come from a man between 65 and 85 years old with non-small cell lung cancer. Both conserved end residues are part of each CDR3. Each record gives: D gene, J gene, V gene, clone size, CDR3 protein, CDR3 DNA. A D gene is named only where the DNA matches it firmly. Size is omitted from some rows. Given values are once, few, many or a class for expanded clones.

NA TRBJ1-5 TRBV5-1 NA CASSLEGSGAQPQHF TGCGCCAGCAGCTTGGAAGGATCAGGGGCCCAGCCCCAGCATTTT
NA TRBJ2-1 TRBV6-1 few CASRRTWDSYNEQFF TGTGCCAGCAGGAGGACTTGGGACTCCTACAATGAGCAGTTCTTC
TRBD1 TRBJ1-4 TRBV28 NA CASSVTGGNEKLFF TGTGCCAGCAGTGTGACAGGGGGAAATGAAAAACTGTTTTTT
TRBD1 TRBJ2-7 TRBV11-2 once CASSLYRGSNEQYF TGTGCCAGCAGCTTATACAGGGGGAGCAACGAGCAGTACTTC
TRBD1 TRBJ1-1 TRBV18 NA CASSLWDSTEAFF TGTGCCAGCTCACTATGGGACAGCACTGAAGCTTTCTTT
NA TRBJ2-5 TRBV7-2 NA CASTLGGIFQETQYF TGTGCCAGCACCCTTGGAGGGATCTTCCAAGAGACCCAGTACTTC
NA TRBJ2-2 TRBV5-1 NA CASSLAPTTGELFF TGCGCCAGCAGCTTGGCGCCTACCACCGGGGAGCTGTTTTTT
NA TRBJ2-7 TRBV7-2 few CASSLGGAGSYEQYF TGTGCCAGCAGCTTAGGGGGTGCTGGCTCCTACGAGCAGTACTTC
TRBD1 TRBJ1-4 TRBV25-1 NA CASSEGGQGALSNEKLFF TGTGCCAGCAGTGAAGGGGGACAGGGGGCGCTTTCTAATGAAAAACTGTTTTTT
TRBD1 TRBJ1-6 TRBV28 few CASSVRQGSNSPLHF TGTGCCAGCAGTGTCCGACAGGGCTCTAATTCACCCCTCCACTTT
NA TRBJ1-4 TRBV9 NA CASSMGLTNEKLFF TGTGCCAGCAGCATGGGGTTAACTAATGAAAAACTGTTTTTT